Below, 30 T cell receptor beta chains from the same sample are listed, as sequenced in a study of vaccination and CD4 T cells after COVID-19. Their target antigens are unknown. Documented treatment: roughly 10-day PBMC culture with coronavirus spike peptide pools or control peptides (ViraFEST assay). Sequencing of cultured CD4+ T cell DNA used the Oncomine TCR Beta short-read assay. MiXCR was run by TCRdb on the PCR reads, yielding one entry per CDR3 protein. The profile shows roughly 15,000 distinct CDR3 sequences, less than 50% of them singletons. The sample taken for sequencing was CD4+ T cells from blood, cultured in vitro. Source of these receptors: a human donor who had recovered from COVID-19.

This clonotype was found a few times. The V and J genes are TRBV7-3 and TRBJ1-1; D is ambiguous. CDR3 size: 15 residues. Germline CDR1 SGHTA, CDR2 FQGTGA. The V and J ends lost 5 bases and 3 bases respectively, with 16 bases between them. The CDR3 loop reads CASSPRKGRDTEAFF. CDR3 nucleotide sequence: TGTGCCAGCAGCCCCCGAAAGGGTCGGGACACTGAAGCTTTCTTT.

The chain recombines TRBV7-6 with TRBJ1-1; D gene uncertain. V was clipped by 5 bases and J by 6 bases, with 10 bases between them. The CDR3 runs 12 residues. Germline V lookup: CDR1 SGHVS, CDR2 FNYEAQ. CDR3 DNA: TGTGCCAGCAGCCCAAATTGGGCTGAAGCTTTCTTT. Translated, it gives CASSPNWAEAFF.

Notes on this clonotype: This clone may be a read error of a much larger clone one base away. The chain carries TRBV7-2 and TRBJ1-3; no definite D call. The germline CDR1 and CDR2 sequences are SGHTA and FQGNSA. The CDR3 has 13 residues. CDR3 sequence (DNA): TGTGCCAGCAGCTTTAGGAGGGAAAACACCGTATATTTT. Residues: CASSFRRENTVYF.

The J gene is TRBJ2-3, the V gene TRBV7-2, with D unclear. V was shortened by 1 base and J by 1 base, with 9 bases between the two germline ends. Looked up from germline, CDR1 is SGHTA and CDR2 is FQGNSA. This CDR3 contains 15 residues. CDR3 loop: CASSLGISGTDTQYF. The DNA of the CDR3 is TGTGCCAGCAGCTTAGGGATTAGTGGCACAGATACGCAGTATTTT. The entire variable domain, with the rest obtained from reference TRBV7-2 and TRBJ2-3, is as follows: GAGVSQSPSNKVTEKGKDVELRCDPISGHTALYWYRQSLGQGLEFLIYFQGNSAPDKSGLPSDRFSAERTGGSVSTLTIQRTQQEDSAVYLCASSLGISGTDTQYFGPGTRLTVL.

Only a few counts were recorded for this clonotype. CDR3 coding DNA: TGCAGTGCTAGAGAAGATCAAGCGGGAGGAGGAGAGACCCAGTACTTC. Its translation: CSAREDQAGGGETQYF. The chain is built from TRBV20-1 and TRBJ2-5; 9 bases agree with TRBD2. V was clipped by 0 bases and J by 4 bases; unmatched bases: 9. CDR1 DFQATT and CDR2 SNEGSKA come from the germline V gene (reference sequence). CDR3 length: 16 residues.

V is TRBV10-3 and J is TRBJ2-7; possible D gene TRBD1, 5 bases. This CDR3 comprises 11 residues. Germline V gene lookup returns CDR1 ENHRY and CDR2 SYGVKD. The CDR3, as DNA: TGTGCAACCACAGGTAACTACGAGCAGTACTTC. It encodes CATTGNYEQYF.

This chain uses TRBV27 with TRBJ2-1; TRBD2 matches 8 bases. This CDR3 is built from 12 residues. The germline gives CDR1 MNHEY, CDR2 SMNVEV (reference sequence). The CDR3 coding sequence is TGTGCTGTCAGCGGGAGCTTTGGTGAGCAGTTCTTC. Protein product: CAVSGSFGEQFF.

This clonotype turned up a few times. The V call is TRBV20-1, the J call TRBJ2-5; D possibly matches TRBD1 or TRBD2 (6 bases each). Germline values: CDR1 DFQATT, CDR2 SNEGSKA (reference sequence). CDR3 length equals 15 residues. The V gene lost 1 base and the J gene lost 5 bases, with 17 bases spanning the gap. This chain's CDR3 is CSARVGGTWAETQYF. The DNA for the CDR3 is TGCAGTGCTAGAGTAGGCGGGACATGGGCTGAGACCCAGTACTTC.

The V and J genes are TRBV5-8 and TRBJ1-1; D gene uncertain. CDR1 and CDR2 (germline): SGHTS, YDEGEE. The CDR3 has 12 amino acids. V was cut by 0 bases and J by 3 bases, with 3 bases left in between. CDR3 amino acids: CASSLVYTEAFF. CDR3 in DNA: TGTGCCAGCAGCTTGGTTTACACTGAAGCTTTCTTT.

This chain uses TRBV28 with TRBJ2-7; 8 positions match TRBD1. Trimming took 3 bases from V and 2 from J; bases not matched to a gene: 9. Germline V lookup: CDR1 MDHEN, CDR2 SYDVKM. This CDR3 is 16 amino acids long. The chain's CDR3 is CASSFISADRAYEQYF. The CDR3 region has the DNA TGTGCCAGCAGTTTTATTAGTGCGGACAGGGCCTACGAGCAGTACTTC.

The sample holds a few counts of this clonotype. This chain uses TRBV6-1 with TRBJ1-5; 10 bases are a match to TRBD1. This CDR3 comprises 16 residues. Germline V lookup: CDR1 MNHNS, CDR2 SASEGT. After removal of 4 bases from V and 2 bases from J, the junction contained 5 bases not matched to a gene. DNA of the CDR3: TGTGCCAGCAGTGTTAGGACAGGGGGTGGCAATCAGCCCCAGCATTTT. It yields the protein CASSVRTGGGNQPQHF.

Only a few counts were recorded for this clonotype. V is TRBV24-1 and J is TRBJ2-5; D is tentatively TRBD1 or TRBD2 (5 bases each). Germline V gives CDR1 KGHDR, CDR2 SFDVKD. The CDR3 consists of 16 residues. V was pared by 0 bases and J by 0 bases, with 10 bases between. CDR3 amino acids: CATSDLQMGHQETQYF. The CDR3 DNA follows: TGTGCCACCAGTGATTTGCAAATGGGACACCAAGAGACCCAGTACTTC.

V usage is TRBV11-3 and J usage is TRBJ1-5, with D unclear. V lost 2 bases and J lost 4, with 12 bases in between. The CDR3 totals 15 residues. Germline values: CDR1 SGHNT, CDR2 YENEEA. The CDR3 DNA reads as TGTGCCAGCAGCTTATCTGGTCAGAAAAATCAGCCCCAGCATTTT. It encodes CASSLSGQKNQPQHF.

There are a few counts of this clonotype. V usage is TRBV20-1 and J usage is TRBJ2-3; 7 bases are a match to TRBD2. The CDR3 length is 16 residues. Trimming cost V 2 bases and J 1 base; bases outside gene matches: 9. Germline V gene sequence: CDR1 DFQATT, CDR2 SNEGSKA (reference sequence). The CDR3 is CSARSGLGLGTDTQYF. DNA for the CDR3: TGCAGTGCTAGATCCGGACTAGGTTTGGGCACAGATACGCAGTATTTT.

This chain connects TRBV28 to TRBJ1-3, with TRBD1 identical over 10 bases. The germline CDR1 and CDR2 sequences are MDHEN and SYDVKM. The CDR3 consists of 16 residues. J lost 2 bases, V lost 5 bases, and 6 bases had no gene match. CDR3 amino acids: CASSQDRGPPGNTIYF. Written as DNA, the CDR3 is TGTGCCAGCAGTCAAGACAGGGGGCCCCCTGGAAACACCATATATTTT.

The V call is TRBV7-3, the J call TRBJ2-1; 12 nucleotides agree with TRBD1. Per the germline V gene, CDR1 is SGHTA and CDR2 is FQGTGA. V shed 5 bases, J shed 10 bases, and the junction held 3 bases outside the gene matches. This CDR3 has 13 amino acids. This chain's CDR3 is CASSGTGGDEQFF. The CDR3 coding sequence is TGTGCCAGCAGCGGGACAGGGGGCGACGAGCAGTTCTTC.

This sequence joins TRBV19 and TRBJ1-2, with 7 bases matching TRBD1. Unmatched junction bases numbered 20, after V lost 5 bases and J lost 8 bases. Germline loops: CDR1 LNHDA, CDR2 SQIVND (reference sequence). The length of the CDR3 is 17 residues. The CDR3 sequence: CASSGSGTELSSGGYTF. The CDR3 nucleotides are TGTGCCAGTAGTGGGTCCGGGACAGAATTATCCTCCGGGGGCTACACCTTC.

The V and J genes are TRBV3-1 and TRBJ1-1; 8 nucleotides match TRBD1. Germline CDR1 reads LGHDT; CDR2 reads YNNKEL (reference sequence). V gave up 0 bases and J gave up 10 bases; unmatched junction bases: 4. The CDR3 is made up of 13 amino acids. The CDR3 DNA sequence: TGTGCCAGCAGCCAAGATGTCAGGGGGCGAGCTTTCTTT. Translation gives CASSQDVRGRAFF.

The rearrangement uses TRBV5-4 and TRBJ2-4; D is uncertain. The V end lost 4 bases, the J end lost 4 bases, and 12 bases lay between the germline ends. Germline CDR1 reads SGHNT; CDR2 reads YYREEE (reference sequence). The CDR3 extends over 14 amino acids. For the CDR3, the DNA is TGTGCCAGCAGCCGGAAAGACTGGAAAAACATTCAGTACTTC. As protein: CASSRKDWKNIQYF.

This chain joins TRBV29-1 and TRBJ2-3; 15 bases fit TRBD2. Trimming cost V 4 bases and J 4 bases; bases outside gene matches: 0. CDR1 and CDR2 (germline): SQVTM, ANQGSEA. The CDR3 spans 14 residues. The CDR3 DNA follows: TGCAGCGTTGGGACTAGCGGGAGGGCAGATACGCAGTATTTT. It translates to CSVGTSGRADTQYF.

This clonotype was picked up a small number of times. This chain joins TRBV6-1 and TRBJ2-7, with D perhaps TRBD1 or TRBD2 (5 bases each). Germline CDR1 is MNHNS and CDR2 is SASEGT. The V and J ends lost 5 bases and 4 bases respectively, with 30 bases between them. This CDR3 spans 19 amino acids. CDR3 region: CASSHLPGRMSPVRYEQYF. The DNA for the CDR3 is TGTGCCAGCAGTCACCTTCCGGGACGCATGTCCCCTGTCCGTTACGAGCAGTACTTC.

The genes are TRBV30 and TRBJ1-5, with D possibly being TRBD1 (6 bases). CDR3 length: 16 residues. The germline V gene encodes CDR1 GTSNPN and CDR2 SVGIG (reference sequence). V dropped 3 bases and J dropped 0 bases, with 15 bases sitting between them. CDR3 nucleotides: TGTGCCTGGAGCCCCCCTAGGACAGCTAGCAATCAGCCCCAGCATTTT. This encodes CAWSPPRTASNQPQHF.

The CDR3 DNA is TGTGCCAGCAGCGAGACAGGGTGGACCGGGGAGCTGTTTTTT. It is translated as CASSETGWTGELFF. V is TRBV11-2 and J is TRBJ2-2; 7 bases fit TRBD1. This CDR3 comprises 14 residues. V lost 5 bases to trimming and J lost 5 bases; unmatched junction nucleotides: 5. Germline V gene lookup returns CDR1 SGHAT and CDR2 FQNNGV.

A few counts support this clonotype. The CDR3 region is CASRGSERPEETQYF. The CDR3 bases are TGTGCCAGCAGAGGGTCCGAACGCCCGGAAGAGACCCAGTACTTC. V and J are TRBV12-3 or TRBV12-4 and TRBJ2-5; D is ambiguous. The CDR3 has 15 amino acids. V dropped 6 bases and J dropped 3 bases, with 17 bases sitting between them.

The chain carries TRBV18 and TRBJ1-5; D gene ambiguous. CDR1 and CDR2 from the germline V gene are KGHSH and LQKENI. V lost 6 bases and J lost 1, with 7 bases in between. This CDR3 is built from 13 residues. The CDR3 protein is CASSSESNQPQHF. CDR3 in DNA: TGTGCCAGCTCCTCAGAGAGCAATCAGCCCCAGCATTTT.

J is TRBJ2-7 and V is TRBV7-2, with 8 nucleotides matching TRBD2. CDR1 is SGHTA, CDR2 FQGNSA, per germline. The CDR3 totals 16 residues. The junction had 11 bases not matched to a gene; V was cut back by 2 bases and J by 5 bases. CDR3 nucleotides: TGTGCCAGCAGCTTATTAGACGGGAGGGCCCTGGACGAGCAGTACTTC. It yields the protein CASSLLDGRALDEQYF.

This clonotype was seen only a few times. The rearrangement uses TRBV2 and TRBJ1-5, with unresolved D. Deletions cut 5 bases from V and 1 base from J, with 12 bases between. This CDR3 is 15 amino acids long. CDR1 and CDR2 (germline): SNHLY, FYNNEI. CDR3 coding DNA: TGTGCCAGCAGTTTACAGCTCCCAAGCAATCAGCCCCAGCATTTT. It yields the protein CASSLQLPSNQPQHF.

This clonotype was found a few times. The chain joins TRBV2 to TRBJ2-2; the match to TRBD2 covers 11 bases. Germline CDR1 reads SNHLY; CDR2 reads FYNNEI. The CDR3 has 16 residues. The V and J ends lost 9 bases and 3 bases, in that order; junction bases with no gene match: 9. The CDR3 reads CASHSGTSGHTGELFF. In nucleotides, the CDR3 is TGTGCCAGTCACTCCGGGACTAGCGGACACACCGGGGAGCTGTTTTTT. Drawing the rest from reference TRBV2 and TRBJ2-2, the complete variable domain is EPEVTQTPSHQVTQMGQEVILRCVPISNHLYFYWYRQILGQKVEFLVSFYNNEISEKSEIFDDQFSVERPDGSNFTLKIRSTKLEDSAMYFCASHSGTSGHTGELFFGEGSRLTVL.

The gene calls are TRBV7-8 and TRBJ1-1, with D unresolved. Trimming removed 2 bases from V and 5 bases from J, with 9 bases in between. The CDR3 covers 13 residues. Per the germline V gene, CDR1 is SGHVS and CDR2 is FQNEAQ. The CDR3 sequence: CASSLISGTEAFF. CDR3 nucleotide sequence: TGTGCCAGCAGCTTAATTTCGGGAACTGAAGCTTTCTTT.

CDR3 nucleotides: TGCAGTGCTAGAGATGGACGGGAGAACACCGGGGAGCTGTTTTTT. It yields the protein CSARDGRENTGELFF. The J gene is TRBJ2-2, the V gene TRBV20-1, with D perhaps matching TRBD2 (5 bases). Trimming stripped 0 bases from V and 1 base from J, with 9 bases between. This CDR3 region has 15 residues. Germline V lookup: CDR1 DFQATT, CDR2 SNEGSKA (reference sequence).